This TCR beta chain was obtained from a study of regulatory T cells in long-lasting Graves disease. The overall study: Positive TSH receptor antibodies alongside over 5 years of antithyroid drugs were what marked Graves' disease as persistent.

Study-level findings and limits: Persistent disease samples used TRBV28, TRBJ1-2 and TRBJ2-5 preferentially. Newly diagnosed Graves' patients exceeded persistent ones in TCR diversity.

Documented time point: persistent/refractory GD, antithyroid drugs over 5 years with positive TRAb. RNA extracted from PBMCs served as the sequencing template. The table lists this clonotype with many counts. Its matching antigen is unknown. HTBI primers from iRepertoire and Arm-PCR of CDR3 regions yielded the TCR beta libraries. Using its own MiXCR run on the multiplex PCR reads, TCRdb lists one record per CDR3 protein. The sample includes under 450,000 distinct CDR3 sequences, approximately 23% of them seen just once. The V gene's germline CDR1 is MNHNS and CDR2 SASEGT. Trimming took 5 bases from V and 10 from J; bases not matched to a gene: 21. The CDR3 loop spans 17 amino acids.

This sequence joins TRBV6-1 and TRBJ2-5; 8 bases line up with TRBD2. The sequence derives from a woman aged 40 to 50 with Graves disease. Sequenced here: peripheral blood mononuclear cells (PBMCs), sampled when the disease was refractory, from a patient treated with antithyroid drugs. The chain's CDR3 is CASSLPKLAGRAQGQYF. The DNA of the CDR3 is TGTGCCAGCAGTCTCCCTAAATTAGCGGGACGGGCGCAGGGCCAGTACTTC.